These 5 T cell receptor beta chains came from one sample sequenced in a study of T cell responses to AZD1222 COVID-19 vaccine. Data came from immunoSEQ multiplex PCR; TCRdb stores just in-frame clones and leaves some out. The table has about 110,000 clones, roughly 90% seen once. This specimen consisted of peripheral blood, obtained on day 0 of AZD1222 vaccination. These receptors all come from an adult in good health.

The J gene is TRBJ2-7, the V gene TRBV7-2; 7 positions match TRBD2. Unmatched junction bases numbered 13, after V lost 5 bases and J lost 6 bases. The CDR3 consists of 15 residues. Germline assignment: CDR1 SGHTA and CDR2 FQGNSA. In DNA, the CDR3 is TGTGCCAGCAGCCCCCCCCGGGGACTAACGAGCGAGCAGTACTTC. Encoded protein: CASSPPRGLTSEQYF.

This clone was observed once. The rearrangement links TRBV12-5 to TRBJ2-7; D may be TRBD1 (5 bases). The CDR3 consists of 16 residues. Between the trimmed V and J ends, which lost 3 bases and 2 bases, there was a span of 17 bases. CDR1 and CDR2 from the germline V gene are LGHNT and FRNRAP. CDR3 DNA sequence: TGTGCTAGTGGTTTCGACCAAGGGGAAAATCCCTACGAGCAGTACTTC. Translated: CASGFDQGENPYEQYF.

This clone was found once. The chain is built from TRBV2 and TRBJ1-2, with 9 positions matching TRBD1. Per germline, CDR1 SNHLY and CDR2 FYNNEI. This CDR3 has 14 residues. The ends lost 4 bases at V and 0 bases at J; junction bases unmatched: 0. CDR3 in DNA: TGTGCCAGCAGTGGACAGGGGGCTAACTATGGCTACACCTTC. Its translation is CASSGQGANYGYTF.

This rearrangement joins TRBV27 to TRBJ2-7; perhaps D is TRBD1 or TRBD2 (5 bases each). This CDR3 spans 15 amino acids. Germline values: CDR1 MNHEY, CDR2 SMNVEV (reference sequence). Trimming cost V 5 bases and J 0 bases, with 14 bases left between them. The chain's CDR3 is CASSPRDVYSYEQYF. The CDR3 bases are TGTGCCAGCAGTCCGAGGGACGTATACTCCTACGAGCAGTACTTC.

The chain links TRBV5-8 to TRBJ2-7; D is ambiguous. CDR1 is SGHTS, CDR2 YDEGEE, per germline. The CDR3 runs to 15 residues. V was trimmed by 4 bases and J by 3 bases, leaving 17 bases between them. CDR3 nucleotides: TGTGCCAGCAGCCTACCACGTCAAGGTCTCTACGAGCAGTACTTC. Translated: CASSLPRQGLYEQYF.